These T cell receptor beta chains were read from a single sample in a study of T cell responses to AZD1222 COVID-19 vaccine. Profiling relied on immunoSEQ multiplex PCR, and the TCRdb table lists in-frame clones only, not all of them. There are about 110,000 clones in the sample; roughly nine tenths occur only once, and approximately 3% lies in the top ten. The material was peripheral blood, obtained on day 0 of MenACWY control vaccination. All receptors come from an adult in good health. CDR3s include the opening cysteine and the closing phenylalanine or tryptophan. A D gene is named only where the DNA matches it firmly. A row's size may be missing; if present it is once, few, many or a size class.

TRBD2 TRBJ2-3 NA TRBV15 TGTGCCACCAGGGGTAGCGGGGGGCCAACAGATACGCAGTATTTT CATRGSGGPTDTQYF
NA TRBJ2-2 NA TRBV7-3 TGTGCCAGCAGCCCACCCACCGGGGAGCTGTTTTTT CASSPPTGELFF
NA TRBJ2-7 NA TRBV5-6 TGTGCCAGCAGCTTTAGAGACGTTGTCGGCAACGAGCAGTACTTC CASSFRDVVGNEQYF
NA TRBJ1-1 NA TRBV4-3 TGCGCCAGCAGCCAAGATCTCCACCGTGAAGCTTTCTTT CASSQDLHREAFF
TRBD1 TRBJ2-7 few TRBV10-3 TGTGCCATCAGAGAGACAGGGACGCACGAGCAGTACTTC CAIRETGTHEQYF
NA TRBJ1-6 NA TRBV5-4 TGTGCCAGCAGTTACGGGAGCCCGAGCTCCTATAATTCACCCCTCCACTTT CASSYGSPSSYNSPLHF
TRBD1 TRBJ1-1 NA TRBV5-1 TGCGCCAGCAGCTTGGGGAGGACAGGCAACACTGAAGCTTTCTTT CASSLGRTGNTEAFF
NA TRBJ1-3 NA TRBV18 TGTGCCAGCTCACCACCGCCCGGGGCTGGAAACACCATATATTTT CASSPPPGAGNTIYF
NA TRBJ1-1 NA TRBV7-3 TGTGCCAGCAGCTTATCCCCAGTCACTGAAGCTTTCTTT CASSLSPVTEAFF
NA TRBJ1-6 NA TRBV30 TGTGCCTGGAGTGGGCAGGGTAATTCACCCCTCCACTTT CAWSGQGNSPLHF
TRBD1 TRBJ1-2 NA TRBV2 TGTGCCAGCATGGGGACAGGAAACTATGGCTACACCTTC CASMGTGNYGYTF
TRBD1 TRBJ1-2 NA TRBV5-5 TGTGCCAGCAGCCCCCGACAGGGCTCTAACTATGGCTACACCTTC CASSPRQGSNYGYTF
NA TRBJ1-2 NA TRBV5-5 TGTGCCAGCAGGTGGACAGCGGGGGCCTATGGCTACACCTTC CASRWTAGAYGYTF
TRBD2 TRBJ2-7 NA TRBV28 TGTGCCAGCAGTTTATCGGCGGGGGACTTACCCTACGAGCAGTACTTC CASSLSAGDLPYEQYF
NA TRBJ1-1 NA TRBV27 TGTGCCAGCAGACCGTACAGGAACACTGAAGCTTTCTTT CASRPYRNTEAFF
TRBD1 TRBJ2-5 NA TRBV7-9 TGTGCCAGCAGCTTAGATACAGGGGTAGAGACCCAGTACTTC CASSLDTGVETQYF
NA TRBJ2-2 NA TRBV30 TGTGCCTGGAGTGTAAAACTGAACACCGGGGAGCTGTTTTTT CAWSVKLNTGELFF
TRBD1 TRBJ1-5 NA TRBV4-1 TGCGCCAGCAGCCCGAGACAGGGGGCCTCCAATCAGCCCCAGCATTTT CASSPRQGASNQPQHF
NA TRBJ2-3 NA TRBV9 TGTGCCAGCAGCCTCCCATGGGAGGAGGGGGGAACGACAGATACGCAGTATTTT CASSLPWEEGGTTDTQYF
NA TRBJ1-3 NA TRBV15 TGTGCCACCGGGGCCGTCTCTGGAAACACCATATATTTT CATGAVSGNTIYF
NA TRBJ1-2 NA TRBV3-1/TRBV3-2 TGTGCCAGCAGCCAAGGGGGCGGCTACACCTTC CASSQGGGYTF
TRBD1 TRBJ1-2 once TRBV11-2 TGTGCCAGCAGCTACGGCAGTAGGGGGCGCGGCTATGGCTACACCTTC CASSYGSRGRGYGYTF
NA TRBJ1-2 NA TRBV28 TGTGCCAGCAGTTTACAGGACTATGGCTACACCTTC CASSLQDYGYTF
NA TRBJ1-3 NA TRBV9 TGTGCCAGCAGCGTAGGGTACTCTGGAAACACCATATATTTT CASSVGYSGNTIYF
TRBD2 TRBJ2-7 NA TRBV11-2 TGTGCCAGCAGCTTCGTTATAGCGGGGAGCTACGAGCAGTACTTC CASSFVIAGSYEQYF
NA TRBJ1-2 NA TRBV6-5 TGTGCCAGCAGTTATTCGGGTGTTGGGTACTATGGCTACACCTTC CASSYSGVGYYGYTF
NA TRBJ2-5 NA TRBV7-2 TGTGCCAGCAGCCTCGGACAGGGAGGGCATCTGGAGACCCAGTACTTC CASSLGQGGHLETQYF
NA TRBJ1-5 NA TRBV27 TGTGCCAGCGGAAGCAATCAGCCCCAGCATTTT CASGSNQPQHF
NA TRBJ1-2 NA TRBV29-1 TGCAGCGTAGAAGGGTCAAACGAGGGCTACACCTTC CSVEGSNEGYTF
NA TRBJ1-5 NA TRBV4-3 TGCGCCAGCAGCCAGCACAGTAGCAATCAGCCCCAGCATTTT CASSQHSSNQPQHF
TRBD1 TRBJ1-2 NA TRBV9 TGTGCCAGCAGCGTAGCGGTCCAGGGGGGGGAGAACTATGGCTACACCTTC CASSVAVQGGENYGYTF
NA TRBJ1-2 NA TRBV11-2 TGTGCCAGCGGCCCTTGGGGGGCCGGGGGCTACACCTTC CASGPWGAGGYTF
NA TRBJ1-5 NA TRBV19 TGTGCCAGTAGTGATGACAGTCAATACAATAGCAATCAGCCCCAGCATTTT CASSDDSQYNSNQPQHF
TRBD1 TRBJ2-3 NA TRBV24-1 TGTGCCACCAGTGATTTGCAGGGGACAGGGGGCACAGATACGCAGTATTTT CATSDLQGTGGTDTQYF
TRBD1 TRBJ1-4 once TRBV20-1 TGCAGTGCTCTAACAGGGGAACTGTTTTTT CSALTGELFF
TRBD2 TRBJ2-2 NA TRBV10-2 TGCGCCAGCAGTGACAACTCGGGACTAGCGGGGGCCGGGGAGCTGTTTTTT CASSDNSGLAGAGELFF
NA TRBJ2-7 few TRBV10-1 TGCGCCAGCAGTGAGTCACCAGAAAAATCCTACGAGCAGTACTTC CASSESPEKSYEQYF
NA TRBJ2-2 NA TRBV29-1 TGCAGCGTCAGACATCACACCGGGGAGCTGTTTTTT CSVRHHTGELFF
NA TRBJ1-5 NA TRBV20-1 TGCAGTGCTAGTGAGTATTACAATCAGCCCCAGCATTTT CSASEYYNQPQHF
NA TRBJ2-7 NA TRBV11-2 TGTGCCAGCAGCTTAGCAGGCCGGGAGCGAGAGCAGTACTTC CASSLAGREREQYF
NA TRBJ2-7 few TRBV4-2 TGTGCCAGCAGCCTCCTAGGCCTCCGGATCGACGAGCAGTACTTC CASSLLGLRIDEQYF
NA TRBJ1-2 NA TRBV6-2/TRBV6-3 TGTGCCAGCAGTTACGCGGATGGCTACACCTTC CASSYADGYTF
NA TRBJ2-2 NA TRBV1 TGCACCAGCAGCCAAAAGAACACCGGGGAGCTGTTTTTT CTSSQKNTGELFF
NA TRBJ1-1 NA TRBV2 TGTGCCAGCAGTGCGAGCCCCCCTGGCACTGAAGCTTTCTTT CASSASPPGTEAFF
TRBD2 TRBJ2-2 NA TRBV29-1 TGCAGCGCGCGGACTAGCGGATACACCGGGGAGCTGTTTTTT CSARTSGYTGELFF
NA TRBJ1-1 NA TRBV5-4 TGTGCCAGCAGGGCACCGCGTATAGGTTCTGAAGCTTTCTTT CASRAPRIGSEAFF
NA TRBJ2-5 NA TRBV7-2 TGTGCCAGCAGCTTAATGACAGACCAAGAGACCCAGTACTTC CASSLMTDQETQYF
NA TRBJ1-1 NA TRBV5-1 TGCGCCAGCAGCTTGATTCCGGGGAACACTGAAGCTTTCTTT CASSLIPGNTEAFF
NA TRBJ2-3 NA TRBV7-2 TGTGCCAGCAGACCCTCGCTGTGGGACGCAGATACGCAGTATTTT CASRPSLWDADTQYF
TRBD2 TRBJ2-5 NA TRBV5-6 TGTGCCAGCAGCTTGGGACTAGCGGGGGTTGGAGGGGCTCCCGAGACCCAGTACTTC CASSLGLAGVGGAPETQYF
NA TRBJ2-7 NA TRBV10-1 TGCGCCAGCAGTGAGGGACTTTTCTCCTACGAGCAGTACTTC CASSEGLFSYEQYF
TRBD1 TRBJ1-2 NA TRBV29-1 TGCAGCGCCACCCAGGGGGCGGGTGGCTACACCTTC CSATQGAGGYTF
NA TRBJ1-1 NA TRBV7-6 TGTGCCAGCAGCTTAGTCTCCGCGGTCGGGAAGGACACTGAAGCTTTCTTT CASSLVSAVGKDTEAFF
TRBD1 TRBJ2-6 NA TRBV5-1 TGCGCCAGCAGCCCGGGACAGATCTCTGGGGCCAACGTCCTGACTTTC CASSPGQISGANVLTF